This TCR beta chain was identified in a study of Graves' ophthalmopathy and Graves' hyperthyroidism. Trimming removed 0 bases from V and 2 bases from J, with 11 bases in between. The CDR3 is 15 residues long. Germline V gene data show CDR1 as MNHEY and CDR2 as SVGAGI. Amplification of the TCR beta CDR3 regions used RNA transcripts (as template). Following a first-round RT-PCR that used HTBI primers, a second-round multiplex PCR was carried out. TCRdb used MiXCR to reprocess the multiplex PCR reads, holding one entry per CDR3 protein. The top ten clones hold over 8.5% of a sample with 1 million to 1.3 million distinct CDR3 sequences, roughly two fifths of them seen once.

The sample comprised peripheral blood or thyroid tissue (not recorded which). The clonotype originates from an adult man with Graves' hyperthyroidism. The chain carries TRBV6-5 and TRBJ2-7; D is ambiguous. The CDR3 spells CASSYSDFQAYEQYF. CDR3 coding DNA: TGTGCCAGCAGTTACTCGGATTTTCAGGCCTACGAGCAGTACTTC.